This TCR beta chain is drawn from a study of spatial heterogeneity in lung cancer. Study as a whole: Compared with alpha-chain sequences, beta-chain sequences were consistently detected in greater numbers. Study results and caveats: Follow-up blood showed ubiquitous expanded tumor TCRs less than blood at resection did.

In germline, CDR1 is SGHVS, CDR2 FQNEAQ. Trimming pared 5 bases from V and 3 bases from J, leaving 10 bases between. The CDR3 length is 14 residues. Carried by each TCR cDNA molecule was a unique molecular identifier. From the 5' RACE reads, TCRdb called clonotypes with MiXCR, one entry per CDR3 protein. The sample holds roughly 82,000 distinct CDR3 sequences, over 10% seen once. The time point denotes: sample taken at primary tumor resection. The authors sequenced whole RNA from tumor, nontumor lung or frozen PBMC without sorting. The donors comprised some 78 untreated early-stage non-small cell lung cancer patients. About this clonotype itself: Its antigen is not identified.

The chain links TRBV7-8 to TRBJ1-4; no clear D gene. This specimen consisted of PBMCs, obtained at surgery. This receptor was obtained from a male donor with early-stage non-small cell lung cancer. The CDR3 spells CASSLTTSNEKLFF. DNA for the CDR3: TGTGCCAGCAGCCTGACGACTTCTAATGAAAAACTGTTTTTT.